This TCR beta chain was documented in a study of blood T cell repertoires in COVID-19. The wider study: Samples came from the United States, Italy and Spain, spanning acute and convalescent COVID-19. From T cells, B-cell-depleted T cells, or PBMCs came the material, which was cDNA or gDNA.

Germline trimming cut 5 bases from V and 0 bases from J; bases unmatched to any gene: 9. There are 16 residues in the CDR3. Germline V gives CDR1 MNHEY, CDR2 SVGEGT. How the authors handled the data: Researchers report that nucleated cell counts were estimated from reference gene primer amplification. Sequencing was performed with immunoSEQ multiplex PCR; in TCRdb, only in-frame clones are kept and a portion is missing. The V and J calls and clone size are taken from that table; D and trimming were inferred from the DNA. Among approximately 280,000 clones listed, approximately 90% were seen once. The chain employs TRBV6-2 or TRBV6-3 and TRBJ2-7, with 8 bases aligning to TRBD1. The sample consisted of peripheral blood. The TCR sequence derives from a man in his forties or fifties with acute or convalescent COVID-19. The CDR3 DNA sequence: TGTGCCAGCAGTACCCGGGACAGGTCCTACTCCTACGAGCAGTACTTC. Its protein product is CASSTRDRSYSYEQYF.